These 15 T cell receptor beta chains originate from one sample sequenced in a study of cytomegalovirus exposure and HLA in healthy donors. Primers for the PCR totalled 60 Vbeta and 13 Jbeta. Only in-frame clones appear in the TCRdb table, and some are missing; sequencing was by immunoSEQ multiplex PCR. Here the sample spans tens of thousands of clones, more than 60% being singletons. The sequenced sample consisted of PBMCs. The source of these receptors is a man aged 50 to 59 in good health and CMV-seropositive.

The V gene is TRBV5-1, the J gene TRBJ2-1, with 9 bases identical to TRBD2. V dropped 1 base and J dropped 7; count of bases not matched to a gene: 9. Germline lookup yields CDR1 SGHRS and CDR2 YFSETQ. The CDR3 extends over 16 amino acids. The CDR3, as DNA: TGCGCCAGCAGCTTGCCCCAAGCGGGAGGCTTGAATGAGCAGTTCTTC. Protein sequence: CASSLPQAGGLNEQFF.

The chain is built from TRBV6-8 and TRBJ1-2; possible D gene TRBD1, 6 bases. V was shortened by 7 bases and J by 3 bases, with 33 bases between the two germline ends. The CDR3 totals 20 residues. Germline V gene lookup returns CDR1 MNHGY and CDR2 SAAAGT. CDR3 residues: CASMIGRAQAGEGGHYGYTF. CDR3 in DNA: TGTGCCAGCATGATTGGGAGGGCTCAAGCAGGGGAAGGTGGACACTATGGCTACACCTTC.

The chain has TRBV29-1 and TRBJ2-2, with TRBD1 matching over 7 bases. In germline, CDR1 is SQVTM, CDR2 ANQGSEA. The CDR3 runs 14 residues. V lost 3 bases, J lost 2 bases, and 3 bases stayed unmatched. CDR3 nucleotide sequence: TGCAGCGTTGAGAGGGGGCGCAACACCGGGGAGCTGTTTTTT. As protein: CSVERGRNTGELFF.

This chain connects TRBV18 to TRBJ2-1, with 11 bases matching TRBD2. CDR1 and CDR2 (germline): KGHSH, LQKENI. The junction had 5 bases not matched to a gene; V was cut back by 0 bases and J by 7 bases. CDR3 length equals 16 residues. In nucleotides, the CDR3 is TGTGCCAGCTCACCACCGGTTAGCGGGAGGGGGAATGAGCAGTTCTTC. It encodes CASSPPVSGRGNEQFF.

The rearrangement links TRBV11-2 to TRBJ2-7; the match to TRBD2 covers 10 bases. Trimming at V came to 1 base and at J to 3 bases, leaving 6 bases not matched to a gene. Per the germline V gene, CDR1 is SGHAT and CDR2 is FQNNGV. The CDR3 is 16 residues long. This chain's CDR3 is CASSLAASGRLYEQYF. Written as DNA, the CDR3 is TGTGCCAGCAGCTTAGCCGCTAGCGGGAGACTCTACGAGCAGTACTTC.

The V gene is TRBV7-9, the J gene TRBJ2-2, with a tentative D call TRBD2 (6 bases). V was clipped by 6 bases and J by 3 bases, with 11 bases between them. This CDR3 spans 14 amino acids. Germline CDR1 reads SEHNR; CDR2 reads FQNEAQ (reference sequence). CDR3 sequence: CASRAGSYTGELFF. DNA of the CDR3: TGTGCCAGCAGGGCCGGGAGCTACACCGGGGAGCTGTTTTTT.

The chain has TRBV5-1 and TRBJ2-7; weak D call: TRBD1 (5 bases). V was pared by 2 bases and J by 2 bases, with 11 bases between. This CDR3 is built from 14 residues. Germline V gives CDR1 SGHRS, CDR2 YFSETQ. The CDR3 region is CASSFQGEAYEQYF. The CDR3 coding sequence is TGCGCCAGCAGCTTCCAGGGTGAAGCCTACGAGCAGTACTTC.

V and J are TRBV10-1 and TRBJ2-3, with 7 bases matching TRBD2. With V trimmed by 3 bases and J by 2 bases, 5 bases remained unmatched. The germline CDR1 and CDR2 sequences are WNHNN and SYGVQD (reference sequence). This CDR3 has 15 amino acids. The CDR3 sequence: CASSDGGDYTDTQYF. CDR3 sequence (DNA): TGCGCCAGCAGTGATGGGGGGGACTACACAGATACGCAGTATTTT.

The V and J genes are TRBV9 and TRBJ2-3, with 7 positions matching TRBD1. V trimming: 0 bases; J trimming: 2 bases; junction bases outside the gene matches: 9. The CDR3 totals 17 residues. CDR1 is SGDLS, CDR2 YYNGEE, per germline. The DNA for the CDR3 is TGTGCCAGCAGCGTAGCTTGGGACAGACCGAACACAGATACGCAGTATTTT. This sequence encodes CASSVAWDRPNTDTQYF.

The DNA for the CDR3 is TGCGCCAGCAGCAATACGGGTTATCGGAACACTGAAGCTTTCTTT. Its protein product is CASSNTGYRNTEAFF. The chain couples TRBV4-1 to TRBJ1-1, with no clear D. Trimming stripped 5 bases from V and 1 base from J, with 14 bases between. Per the germline V gene, CDR1 is MGHRA and CDR2 is YSYEKL. The CDR3 sequence is 15 residues long.

The chain couples TRBV5-1 to TRBJ1-2; TRBD1 aligns across 9 bases. Germline V gene lookup returns CDR1 SGHRS and CDR2 YFSETQ. Trimming cost V 4 bases and J 3 bases; bases outside gene matches: 13. The CDR3 totals 17 residues. As DNA, the CDR3 is TGCGCCAGCAGCGGGACCACCGGACAGGGGACACACTATGGCTACACCTTC. Translation gives CASSGTTGQGTHYGYTF.

CDR3: CASSLRVVPYYEQYF. The CDR3 coding sequence is TGTGCCAGCAGCTTGAGGGTAGTCCCCTACTACGAGCAGTACTTC. The chain joins TRBV7-2 to TRBJ2-7; perhaps TRBD2 as D (5 bases). V lost 3 bases and J lost 3, with 15 bases in between. The length of the CDR3 is 15 residues. The germline V gene encodes CDR1 SGHTA and CDR2 FQGNSA.

The chain links TRBV6-1 to TRBJ2-4; D might be TRBD1 (7 bases). Germline CDR1 and CDR2: MNHNS and SASEGT. With 8 bases removed from V and 7 bases from J, the gap between germline ends came to 15 bases. The CDR3 consists of 13 residues. Written as DNA, the CDR3 is TGTGCCAGCGGCAGGGGGGTGAGGAACATTCAGTACTTC. Translation gives CASGRGVRNIQYF.

The rearrangement links TRBV19 to TRBJ2-2; TRBD2 matches 7 bases. CDR3 length: 14 amino acids. Germline CDR1 and CDR2: LNHDA and SQIVND (reference sequence). With V trimmed by 8 bases and J by 3 bases, 6 bases remained unmatched. This CDR3 is CASRGLGDTGELFF. The CDR3 DNA reads TGTGCCAGTCGAGGACTAGGCGACACCGGGGAGCTGTTTTTT.

The gene calls are TRBV27 and TRBJ2-3, with D possibly matching TRBD1 (5 bases). V was pared by 1 base and J by 2 bases, with 16 bases between. Per germline, CDR1 MNHEY and CDR2 SMNVEV (reference sequence). The CDR3 is made up of 17 amino acids. This CDR3 is CASSLWPGLGSTDTQYF. CDR3 sequence (DNA): TGTGCCAGCAGTTTATGGCCAGGGCTTGGATCCACAGATACGCAGTATTTT.